This T cell receptor (beta chain) originates from a study of shared clonotypes between healthy human individuals. General observations from the study: A small donor pool kept down the genetic and exposure-history diversity that was represented.

At a deep level, the assay was run. Genomic DNA per cell subset filled all wells of several immunoSEQ plates. The protocol was immunoSEQ multiplex PCR, while the TCRdb copy is restricted to in-frame clones and leaves out a portion. Of about 480,000 clones detected, 79% appear once; the ten largest clones hold 10% to 15%. For unsorted samples, genomic DNA was extracted from tens of millions of PBMCs. This clone was observed a single time. The antigen remains undetermined. This CDR3 spans 13 amino acids. The V and J ends lost 6 bases and 5 bases, in that order; junction bases with no gene match: 6. In germline, CDR1 is MNHEY, CDR2 SVGAGI.

The J gene is TRBJ1-1, the V gene TRBV6-5; 7 bases line up with TRBD1. Material: PBMCs. The TCR comes from a woman in her 40s in good health. Some clones in this sample may be carry-over from other donors' samples. The DNA of the CDR3 is TGTGCCAGCAGGGACAGGATCGGAACTGAAGCTTTCTTT. Translating gives CASRDRIGTEAFF.